This T cell receptor (beta chain) is from a study of cytomegalovirus exposure and HLA in healthy donors (TCRdb year 2017). Context from the whole study: An earlier analysis of some 600 of the donors reported 276 Gb of sequence data and 117 million unique TCR beta sequences obtained from 150 million to 200 million T cells. An early release that covered approximately 600 HLA-typed donors contained approximately 320 gigabases of sequencing data and about 93 million unique TCR sequences. The genetic ancestry cluster associated with self-reported Caucasian donors included about four fifths of the approximately 400 genotyped donors. The aim of the study was to test whether cataloging public T cell receptors could identify signatures of past pathogen exposure. The study used immunosequencing to profile the T cell repertoires of 666 subjects and linked those repertoires to cytomegalovirus serostatus. A separate validation cohort of roughly 130 different subjects was used in addition to the approximately 610-subject first cohort. The study combined high-throughput TCR immunosequencing, statistical association of individual TCRs with disease status, and machine learning to predict cytomegalovirus infection status. A later analysis re-analyzed previously published TCR beta repertoires from 666 donors and added high-resolution HLA genotyping to study TCR occurrence patterns. The later analysis used no new phenotypic data to find candidate immune exposures, relying instead on TCR beta sequences and their occurrence across donors. An earlier analysis of 587 of the donors used high-throughput TCR beta sequencing to judge whether each TCR beta V gene segment behaved as functional or pseudogenic. Donor age, sex, ethnicity and CMV serostatus were collected together with the repertoire data. A later genetic analysis took genome-wide SNP genotypes for about 60% of the roughly 670 donors and used that subset as a discovery cohort. Every repertoire in the discovery cohort had been generated on one and the same sequencing platform. HLA typing included class I and class II loci at four-digit resolution. The number of donors typed differed by locus, with about 629-630 for A, B, C, DRB1 and DQB1, more than 500 for DQA1, 600 to 610 for DPA1, and some 440 for DPB1. A few DR-DQ haplotypes were treated as single units for association and clustering because of strong linkage in the cohort. Among around 400 genotyped donors of the cohort, an average of approximately 240,000 unique TCR beta nucleotide sequences was sequenced per donor, of which about 19% were non-productive.

What the work shows at the level of the full study, not this receptor alone: According to a later analysis, most CMV-associated TCR beta chains appeared to be HLA-restricted, and the HLA associations seemed to be driven largely by CMV exposure. A later analysis found that TCR association rates varied across HLA loci, with DRB1 alleles showing the most associated TCRs and HLA-C alleles the fewest. According to a later genetic analysis, donors in an Asian-associated ancestry cluster had fewer N-insertions in productive TCRs than the approximately 650-donor mean. Because HLA typing was unavailable for some donors at each locus, only the typed subset was used in association tests. The sequencing pipeline was judged likely to have produced a cluster of highly shared sequence variants as a technical artifact. In this cohort, only TCR beta chains were sequenced, and detectable features were limited by the absence of alpha or paired-chain data. A total of 150 to 200 TCR beta chains were listed by the study as associated with cytomegalovirus. A later analysis found that HLA-associated TCR beta chains were more clonally expanded and had lower generation probabilities than equally common non-associated chains. Correlated functional status among segregating V segments might be attributable to linkage disequilibrium, but an unknown experimental factor could not be ruled out. The 87-base-pair reads could not distinguish some IMGT-functional V segments, including TRBV6-2 and TRBV6-3, so those segments were excluded. When HLA alleles, especially DR and DQ, strongly co-occurred, attributing TCR associations to individual alleles was difficult. A later analysis reported that several top co-occurrence clusters appeared linked to parvovirus B19, influenza, CMV and Epstein-Barr virus. A further reported finding was that TCR beta sequences accurately predicted the HLA-A and HLA-B alleles for most subjects in the first cohort. Roughly uniform sequencing depth across donors was assumed in presence/absence analyses, although this assumption may not hold. The authors suggested that the approach could potentially be generalized to other disease states and immunological phenotypes. Across donors, most TCR sequences were observed very rarely, whereas some public TCRs were present in many individuals. The classifier was reported to diagnose cytomegalovirus status with high specificity and sensitivity in both the original cohort and the validation cohort. A later analysis associated 16,951 TCR beta sequences with specific HLA alleles at a false discovery rate of 0.05. In an earlier analysis of 587 of the donors, most TCR beta V segments appeared in productive rearrangements about 87% or about 30% of the time, broadly matching IMGT annotations. The earlier analysis of some 560 of the donors excluded 15 to 20 rarely observed V segments, including chromosome 9 orphons, because counts were too low. In vitro tests confirmed that a few of the cytomegalovirus-associated TCR beta chains recognize cytomegalovirus antigens. The only immune exposure information available for the cohort was CMV serostatus. In a later genetic analysis, a missense DCLRE1C variant was associated with V-gene and J-gene trimming of TCR beta chains, and the association was replicated in an independent cohort.

Receptors were amplified or captured by the immunoSEQ multiplex PCR assay. A mixture of 60 forward primers for TCR Vbeta segments and 13 reverse primers for TCR Jbeta segments was used in the multiplex PCR. Amplification of the CDR3 region of rearranged TCR beta genes was performed with a multiplex PCR assay on genomic DNA. On the Illumina HiSeq System, the amplified TCR beta libraries were sequenced as 87-base-pair reads. The source study handled its data this way. Across the 500 to 700 repertoires, a later analysis counted tens of millions of unique TCR beta chains, 9 million to 14 million of which were shared by at least two donors. Raw reads were error-corrected and collapsed into unique sequences with a nearest-neighbor algorithm that merged closely related sequences to remove PCR and sequencing errors. To assign V, D and J gene segments, CDR3 sequences were aligned to IMGT reference sequences. For a sequence to be retained, a match of at least six nucleotides to both a V gene segment and a J gene segment was required. Rearrangements were classified as productive when the CDR3 lacked stop codons and remained in frame with V and J, and all other rearrangements were classified as non-productive. Following IMGT convention, CDR3 was defined as the stretch from the second conserved V-encoded cysteine to the conserved J-encoded phenylalanine. The earlier analysis of some 540 of the donors excluded any sequence lacking an unambiguous match to a single V gene segment. An earlier analysis of a few hundred of the donors called V segments functional above 56.7% productive rearrangements and segregating when the between-donor standard deviation exceeded 5%. A statistical classification framework was developed to diagnose cytomegalovirus status using the catalog of TCR beta chain sequences. V and J gene assignment, in a later analysis, came from comparing TCR nucleotide sequences with IMGT/GENE-DB human TR gene sequences. The TCRdist pipeline was used in a later analysis to assign CDR3 sequences and most-parsimonious VDJ recombination scenarios. In a later analysis, each TCR beta chain was defined by its CDR3 amino acid sequence together with its V-gene family, and reads lacking a unique V-gene family were excluded. To address suspected cross-contamination and a sequencing artifact, a later analysis removed roughly 580 highly shared, low-generation-probability nucleotide sequences. In a later analysis, a clonal expansion index was calculated for each public chain from normalized within-repertoire ranks of inferred template counts. A later analysis computed generation probabilities with a VDJ recombination model fitted to out-of-frame rearrangements, and checked the results against IGoR. In a later analysis, hypergeometric tests were used to score TCR-TCR, TCR-HLA and TCR-CMV co-occurrence, with a repertoire-size bias correction applied to TCR pairs. To estimate false discovery rates, a later analysis permuted the HLA or CMV assignments 20 times. In a later analysis, co-occurring TCRs were grouped using DBSCAN, with TCRdist sequence similarity added in when clustering inside HLA-allele-positive subsets. Co-occurrence clustering excluded repertoires with fewer than 30,000 or more than 120,000 public chains, plus five with anomalous nucleotide sharing. In its TCRdb copy, this immuneACCESS table keeps in-frame sequences only and misses some clones. Where compared with another copy, unresolved V genes explain less than half of these, and the others have no known cause. V and J calls and clone size follow that table, whereas D and trimming were derived from the DNA. This sample comprises tens of thousands of clones, roughly 72% of them detected only once. The ten largest account for 11% of the sample.

The CDR3 runs 16 residues from the cysteine to the phenylalanine. Just the 48-base CDR3 DNA is kept, in frame starting at base 1. Deletion took 11 bases off V and 5 bases off J, with a span of 27 bases between the germline ends. CDR1 and CDR2 are read off the germline V gene as LGHNT and FRNRAP. A word on this clone: Its antigen has not been determined. Base qualities are not provided; no much larger clone lies one nucleotide away.

In total, more than 500 healthy bone marrow donors made up the cohort. At the time of sampling, all cohort members were nominally healthy, though unrecorded immune exposures were likely present. The donor tested CMV seropositive, placing the donor among the 289 seropositive members of the cohort. Each donor provided a peripheral blood sample, and peripheral blood mononuclear cells were used for TCR beta sequencing. The Qiagen DNeasy Blood Extraction Kit was used to extract genomic DNA from the blood cell samples. The chain employs TRBV12-5 and TRBJ2-5, with the D gene call left open. This sequence was found in a woman aged 40-49 years in good health and CMV-seropositive. The sample taken for sequencing was PBMCs. In nucleotides, the sequence is TGTGCTTCCTCCCCCTCCCCGAGTAGCCCGGATGAGACCCAGTACTTC. Its amino acids are CASSPSPSSPDETQYF.